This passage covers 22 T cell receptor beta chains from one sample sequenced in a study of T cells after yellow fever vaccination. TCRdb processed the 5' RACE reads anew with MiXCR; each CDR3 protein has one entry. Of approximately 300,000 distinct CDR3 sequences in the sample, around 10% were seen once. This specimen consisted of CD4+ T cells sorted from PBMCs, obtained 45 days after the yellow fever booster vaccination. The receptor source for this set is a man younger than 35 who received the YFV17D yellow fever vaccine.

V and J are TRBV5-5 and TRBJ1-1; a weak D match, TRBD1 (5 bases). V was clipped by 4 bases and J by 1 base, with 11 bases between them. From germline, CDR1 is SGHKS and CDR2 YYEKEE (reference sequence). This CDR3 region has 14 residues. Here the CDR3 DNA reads TGTGCCAGCAGCCCCGGGGCACCGAACACTGAAGCTTTCTTT. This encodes CASSPGAPNTEAFF.

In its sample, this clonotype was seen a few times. CDR3 bases: TGCGCCAGCAGCCCCTGGGGGCCGGGAAGGGCAACTAATGAAAAACTGTTTTTT. Amino acid sequence: CASSPWGPGRATNEKLFF. The gene calls are TRBV4-3 and TRBJ1-4; perhaps TRBD1 as D (6 bases). The CDR3 totals 18 residues. Germline lookup yields CDR1 LGHNA and CDR2 YSLEER. Trimming left V 4 bases short and J 0 bases short, with 18 bases between.

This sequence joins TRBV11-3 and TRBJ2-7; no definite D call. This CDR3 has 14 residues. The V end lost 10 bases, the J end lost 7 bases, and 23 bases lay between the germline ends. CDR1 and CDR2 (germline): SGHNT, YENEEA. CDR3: CATPIVTPAVEQYF. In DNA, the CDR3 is TGTGCCACCCCCATAGTCACACCGGCGGTGGAGCAGTACTTC.

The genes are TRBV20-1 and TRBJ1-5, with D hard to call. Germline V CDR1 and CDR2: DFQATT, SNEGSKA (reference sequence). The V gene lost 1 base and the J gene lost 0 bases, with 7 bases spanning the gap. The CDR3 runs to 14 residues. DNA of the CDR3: TGCAGTGCTAGAGGTCAGCTTAGCAATCAGCCCCAGCATTTT. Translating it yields CSARGQLSNQPQHF.

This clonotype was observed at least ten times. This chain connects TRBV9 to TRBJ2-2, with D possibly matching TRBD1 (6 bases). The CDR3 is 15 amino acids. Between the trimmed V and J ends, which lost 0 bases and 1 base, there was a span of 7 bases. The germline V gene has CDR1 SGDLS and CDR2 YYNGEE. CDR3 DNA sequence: TGTGCCAGCAGCGTAGACAGGGAGAACACCGGGGAGCTGTTTTTT. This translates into CASSVDRENTGELFF. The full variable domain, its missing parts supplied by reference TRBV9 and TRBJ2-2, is DSGVTQTPKHLITATGQRVTLRCSPRSGDLSVYWYQQSLDQGLQFLIQYYNGEERAKGNILERFSAQQFPDLHSELNLSSLELGDSALYFCASSVDRENTGELFFGEGSRLTVL.

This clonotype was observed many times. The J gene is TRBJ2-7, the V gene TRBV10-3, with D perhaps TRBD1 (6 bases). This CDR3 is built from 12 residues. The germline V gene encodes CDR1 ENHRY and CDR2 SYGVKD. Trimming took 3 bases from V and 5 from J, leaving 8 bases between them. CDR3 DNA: TGTGCCATCAGTGAACAGGGCAACGAGCAGTACGTC. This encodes CAISEQGNEQYV.

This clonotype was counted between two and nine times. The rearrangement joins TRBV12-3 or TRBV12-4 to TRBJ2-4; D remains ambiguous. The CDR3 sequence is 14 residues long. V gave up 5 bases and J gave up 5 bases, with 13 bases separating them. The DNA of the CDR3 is TGTGCCAGCAGTGTACAAGGTAGTGAAAACATTCAGTACTTC. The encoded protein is CASSVQGSENIQYF.

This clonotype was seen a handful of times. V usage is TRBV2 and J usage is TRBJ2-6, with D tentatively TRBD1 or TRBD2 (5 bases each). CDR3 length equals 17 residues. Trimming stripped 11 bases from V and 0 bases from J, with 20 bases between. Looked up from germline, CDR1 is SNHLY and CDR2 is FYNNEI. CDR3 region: CAGATGEGVSGANVLTF. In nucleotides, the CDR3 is TGTGCCGGGGCGACCGGGGAAGGCGTCTCTGGGGCCAACGTCCTGACTTTC.

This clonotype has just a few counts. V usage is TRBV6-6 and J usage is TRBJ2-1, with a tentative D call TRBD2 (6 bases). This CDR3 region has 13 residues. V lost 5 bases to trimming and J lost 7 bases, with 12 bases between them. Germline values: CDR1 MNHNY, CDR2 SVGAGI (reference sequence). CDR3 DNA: TGTGCCAGCAGTCCCCAGACTAGGAATGAGCAGTTCTTC. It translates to CASSPQTRNEQFF.

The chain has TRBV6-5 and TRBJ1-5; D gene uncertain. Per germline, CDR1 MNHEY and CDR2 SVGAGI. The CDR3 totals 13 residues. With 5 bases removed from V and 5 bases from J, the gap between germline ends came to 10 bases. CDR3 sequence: CASSKIDHQPQHF. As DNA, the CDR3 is TGTGCCAGCAGTAAGATTGATCATCAGCCCCAGCATTTT.

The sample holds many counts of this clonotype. The CDR3 DNA sequence: TGTGCCAGCAGCTCAGCCAGGGGGCCTAATGAAAAACTGTTTTTT. Amino acids: CASSSARGPNEKLFF. This chain links TRBV7-9 with TRBJ1-4, with 8 bases aligning to TRBD1. J was trimmed by 3 bases and V by 4 bases; bases with no gene match: 4. There are 15 residues in the CDR3. Germline V CDR1 and CDR2: SEHNR, FQNEAQ (reference sequence).

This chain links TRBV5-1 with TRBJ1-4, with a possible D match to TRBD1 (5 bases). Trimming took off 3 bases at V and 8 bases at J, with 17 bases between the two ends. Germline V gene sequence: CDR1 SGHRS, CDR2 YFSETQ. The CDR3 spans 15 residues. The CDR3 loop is CASSWGSTGGEKLFF. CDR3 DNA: TGCGCCAGCAGCTGGGGGAGTACCGGCGGGGAAAAACTGTTTTTT.

CDR3 nucleotide sequence: TGCAGTGCCCCCAGTCGCAGGGGGGAAGCTTTCTTT. As protein: CSAPSRRGEAFF. The rearrangement joins TRBV20-1 to TRBJ1-1, with TRBD1 matching 7 bases. V lost 6 bases and J lost 8; bases outside the gene matches: 9. Germline CDR1 DFQATT, CDR2 SNEGSKA (reference sequence). The CDR3 is made up of 12 amino acids.

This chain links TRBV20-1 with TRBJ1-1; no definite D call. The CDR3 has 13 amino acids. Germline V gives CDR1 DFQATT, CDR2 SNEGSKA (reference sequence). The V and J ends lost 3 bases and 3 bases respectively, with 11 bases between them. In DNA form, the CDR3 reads TGCAGTGCTAGCCCCGTCAGAGACACTGAAGCTTTCTTT. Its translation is CSASPVRDTEAFF.

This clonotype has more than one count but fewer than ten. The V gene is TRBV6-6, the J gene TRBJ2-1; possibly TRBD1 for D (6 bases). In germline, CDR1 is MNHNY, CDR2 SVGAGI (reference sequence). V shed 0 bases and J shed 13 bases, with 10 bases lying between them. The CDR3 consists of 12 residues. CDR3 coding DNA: TGTGCCAGCAGTTACTCGGTGGGGGCTCAGTTCTTC. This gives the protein CASSYSVGAQFF.

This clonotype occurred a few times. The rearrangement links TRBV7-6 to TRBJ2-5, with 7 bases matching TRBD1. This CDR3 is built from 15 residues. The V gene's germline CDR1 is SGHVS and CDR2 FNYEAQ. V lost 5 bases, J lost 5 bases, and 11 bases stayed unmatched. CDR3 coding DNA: TGTGCCAGCAGCCCTACAGGGGTCTACGGGGAGACCCAGTACTTC. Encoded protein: CASSPTGVYGETQYF.

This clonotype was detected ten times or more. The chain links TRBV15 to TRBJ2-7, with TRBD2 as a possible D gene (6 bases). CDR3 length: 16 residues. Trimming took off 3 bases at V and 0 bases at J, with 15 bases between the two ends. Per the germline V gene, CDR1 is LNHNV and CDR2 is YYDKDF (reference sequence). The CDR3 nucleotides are TGTGCCACCAGCAGGGACTATACCTTAAACTCCTACGAGCAGTACGTC. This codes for CATSRDYTLNSYEQYV.

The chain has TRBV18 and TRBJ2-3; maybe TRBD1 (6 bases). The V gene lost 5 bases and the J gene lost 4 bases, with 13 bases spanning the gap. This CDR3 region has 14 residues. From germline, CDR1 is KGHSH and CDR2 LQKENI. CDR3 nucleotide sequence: TGTGCCAGCTCATCGACAGGAGACTCAGATACGCAGTATTTT. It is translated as CASSSTGDSDTQYF. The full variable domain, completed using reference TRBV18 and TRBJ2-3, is NAGVMQNPRHLVRRRGQEARLRCSPMKGHSHVYWYRQLPEEGLKFMVYLQKENIIDESGMPKERFSAEFPKEGPSILRIQQVVRGDSAAYFCASSSTGDSDTQYFGPGTRLTVL.

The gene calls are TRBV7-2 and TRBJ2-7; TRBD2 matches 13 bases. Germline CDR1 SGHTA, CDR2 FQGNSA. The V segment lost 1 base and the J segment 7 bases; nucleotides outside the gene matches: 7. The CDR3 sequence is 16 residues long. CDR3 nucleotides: TGTGCCAGCAGCTTAGGAGGGACTAGCGGGGCCGGGGAGCAGTACTTC. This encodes CASSLGGTSGAGEQYF.

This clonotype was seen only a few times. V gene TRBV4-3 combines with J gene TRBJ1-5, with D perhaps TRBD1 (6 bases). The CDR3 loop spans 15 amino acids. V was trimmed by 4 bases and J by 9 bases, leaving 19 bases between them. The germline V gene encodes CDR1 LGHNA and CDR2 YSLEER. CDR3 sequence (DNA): TGCGCCAGCAGCCCGGACAGCATAAAAGACCCGCCCCAGCATTTT. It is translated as CASSPDSIKDPPQHF.

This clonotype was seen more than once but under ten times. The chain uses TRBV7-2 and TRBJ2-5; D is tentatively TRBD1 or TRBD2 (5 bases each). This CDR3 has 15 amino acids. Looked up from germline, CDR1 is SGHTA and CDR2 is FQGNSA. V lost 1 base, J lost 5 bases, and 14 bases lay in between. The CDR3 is CASSLGVGTVETQYF. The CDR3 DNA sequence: TGTGCCAGCAGCTTAGGGGTCGGGACGGTGGAGACCCAGTACTTC.

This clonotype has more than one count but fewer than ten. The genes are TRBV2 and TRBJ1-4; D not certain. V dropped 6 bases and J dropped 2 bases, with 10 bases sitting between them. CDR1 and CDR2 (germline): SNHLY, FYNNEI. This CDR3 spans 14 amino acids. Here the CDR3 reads CASRREYTNEKLFF. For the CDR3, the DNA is TGTGCCAGCAGGAGAGAATACACTAATGAAAAACTGTTTTTT.